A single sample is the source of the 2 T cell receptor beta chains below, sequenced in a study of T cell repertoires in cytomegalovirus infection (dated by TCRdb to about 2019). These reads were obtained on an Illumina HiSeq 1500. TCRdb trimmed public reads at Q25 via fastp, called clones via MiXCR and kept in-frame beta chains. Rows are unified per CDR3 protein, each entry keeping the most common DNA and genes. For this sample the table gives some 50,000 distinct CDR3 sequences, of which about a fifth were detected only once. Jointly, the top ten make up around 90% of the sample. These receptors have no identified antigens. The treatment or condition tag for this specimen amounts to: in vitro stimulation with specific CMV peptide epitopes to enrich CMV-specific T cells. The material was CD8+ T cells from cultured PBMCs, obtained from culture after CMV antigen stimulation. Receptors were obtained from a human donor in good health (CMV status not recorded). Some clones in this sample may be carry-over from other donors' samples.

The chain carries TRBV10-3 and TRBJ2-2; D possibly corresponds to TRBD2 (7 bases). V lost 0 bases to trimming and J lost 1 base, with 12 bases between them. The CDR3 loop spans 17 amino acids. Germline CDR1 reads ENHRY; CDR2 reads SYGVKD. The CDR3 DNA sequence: TGTGCCATCAGTGAGTCTGGGGGGGCCAGGAACACCGGGGAGCTGTTTTTT. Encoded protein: CAISESGGARNTGELFF.

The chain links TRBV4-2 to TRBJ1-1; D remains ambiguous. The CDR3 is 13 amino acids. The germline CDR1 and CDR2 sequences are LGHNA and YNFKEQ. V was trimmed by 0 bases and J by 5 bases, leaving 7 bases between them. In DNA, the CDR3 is TGTGCCAGCAGCCAAGATCCCGAAACTGAAGCTTTCTTT. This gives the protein CASSQDPETEAFF.